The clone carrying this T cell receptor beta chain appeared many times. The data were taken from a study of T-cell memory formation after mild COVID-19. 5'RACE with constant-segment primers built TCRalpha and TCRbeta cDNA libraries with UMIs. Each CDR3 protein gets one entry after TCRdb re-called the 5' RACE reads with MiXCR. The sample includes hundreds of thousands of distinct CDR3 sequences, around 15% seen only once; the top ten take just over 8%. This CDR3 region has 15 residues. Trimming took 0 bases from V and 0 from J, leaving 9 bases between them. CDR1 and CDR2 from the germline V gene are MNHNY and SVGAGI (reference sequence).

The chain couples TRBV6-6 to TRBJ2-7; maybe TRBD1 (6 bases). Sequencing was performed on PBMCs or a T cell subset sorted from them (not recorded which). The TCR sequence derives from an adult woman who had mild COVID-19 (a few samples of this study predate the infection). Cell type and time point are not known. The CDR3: CASSYSGTYSYEQYF. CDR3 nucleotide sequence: TGTGCCAGCAGTTACTCGGGGACATACTCCTACGAGCAGTACTTC.